Sequencing of this T cell receptor (beta chain) was carried out in a study of T cell responses to AZD1222 COVID-19 vaccine. Study results and caveats: Baseline seropositivity characterized only six or seven AZD1222 recipients. Nearly half of spike-specific TCRs reportedly go after variant regions that carry no mutations.

Sequenced by immunoSEQ multiplex PCR; TCRdb stores in-frame clones only, minus some. In the table there are 140,000 to 150,000 clones, about 93% of which are singletons. A note on this clone: Its antigen is not identified.

The V gene lost 3 bases and the J gene lost 2 bases, with 8 bases spanning the gap. The CDR3 loop spans 13 amino acids. Sequenced material: peripheral blood, taken on day 0 of AZD1222 vaccination. The chain has TRBV12-3 or TRBV12-4 and TRBJ2-7; TRBD2 is a possible D gene (5 bases). This clonotype was sampled from an adult in good health. The DNA of the CDR3 is TGTGCCAGCAGTTTTCACGGGACCTACGAGCAGTACTTC. It specifies CASSFHGTYEQYF.